Shown below are 16 T cell receptor beta chains from a single sample sequenced in a study of blood T cell repertoires in COVID-19. Data came from immunoSEQ multiplex PCR; TCRdb stores just in-frame clones and leaves some out. The profile shows around 200,000 clones, around 90% of them singletons. Sequenced material: peripheral blood. These TCRs come from a man aged 50 to 59 with acute or convalescent COVID-19.

The chain combines TRBV24-1 with TRBJ1-5; D is ambiguous. Trimming cost V 1 base and J 9 bases, with 6 bases left between them. Germline V gene data show CDR1 as KGHDR and CDR2 as SFDVKD. CDR3 size: 12 residues. CDR3 DNA: TGTGCCACCAGTGATTTAGGCGGGCCCCAGCATTTT. Translation: CATSDLGGPQHF.

This chain links TRBV28 with TRBJ2-1; 9 bases are a match to TRBD2. The CDR3 length is 15 residues. Germline-derived CDR1 and CDR2 are MDHEN and SYDVKM. Trimming removed 6 bases from V and 7 bases from J; junction bases left unmatched: 10. CDR3 DNA sequence: TGTGCCAGCAGGGCGGGAGGCGGGGGGGTTAATGAGCAGTTCTTC. Translating gives CASRAGGGGVNEQFF.

The CDR3 loop reads CASSYSKGEQFF. CDR3 sequence (DNA): TGTGCCAGCAGTTACTCGAAGGGGGAGCAGTTCTTC. V gene TRBV6-2 or TRBV6-3 combines with J gene TRBJ2-1, with a weak D call TRBD1 (5 bases). This CDR3 contains 12 residues. In germline, CDR1 is MNHEY, CDR2 SVGEGT. V was clipped by 0 bases and J by 10 bases, with 7 bases between them.

The chain is built from TRBV28 and TRBJ2-1, with TRBD2 identical over 12 bases. Germline assignment: CDR1 MDHEN and CDR2 SYDVKM. The CDR3 spans 16 residues. V shed 5 bases and J 0 bases; nucleotides not matched to a gene: 2. The CDR3 spells CASSQLAGGSYNEQFF. The DNA of the CDR3 is TGTGCCAGCAGTCAACTAGCGGGAGGCTCCTACAATGAGCAGTTCTTC.

The chain is built from TRBV28 and TRBJ1-5, with TRBD1 identical over 9 bases. The V and J ends lost 5 bases and 8 bases, in that order; junction bases with no gene match: 7. The length of the CDR3 is 14 residues. Germline values: CDR1 MDHEN, CDR2 SYDVKM. CDR3: CASSRRDRAKPQHF. CDR3 DNA sequence: TGTGCCAGCAGTCGACGGGACAGGGCTAAGCCCCAGCATTTT.

The rearrangement links TRBV5-1 to TRBJ2-7, with D perhaps matching TRBD2 (6 bases). Trimming stripped 5 bases from V and 4 bases from J, with 22 bases between. The germline V gene encodes CDR1 SGHRS and CDR2 YFSETQ. CDR3 size: 16 residues. The CDR3 region has the DNA TGCGCCAGCAGGCCCCCCTACGGGAGCCAATCTTACGAGCAGTACTTC. This translates into CASRPPYGSQSYEQYF.

This sequence joins TRBV5-1 and TRBJ2-3; TRBD2 aligns across 7 bases. Losses at the gene ends were 4 bases for V and 6 bases for J; bases not matched to a gene: 11. CDR3 length: 15 residues. The germline V gene has CDR1 SGHRS and CDR2 YFSETQ. The CDR3 nucleotides read TGCGCCAGCAGCGGAGGGAGGGCGGGAGCGGATACGCAGTATTTT. It yields the protein CASSGGRAGADTQYF.

Comment on this clone: One end of the junction fails to match germline, which may point to a read error. The chain links TRBV30 to TRBJ2-7, with D hard to call. Germline CDR1 and CDR2: GTSNPN and SVGIG (reference sequence). The CDR3 runs 12 residues. CDR3 sequence reads: CAWSVSPYEQYF. CDR3 DNA: TGTGCCTGGAGTGTAAGTCCCTATGAGCAGTACTTC.

The chain couples TRBV10-3 to TRBJ2-3, with 7 positions matching TRBD2. Trimming removed 10 bases from V and 3 bases from J; junction bases left unmatched: 22. The germline V gene has CDR1 ENHRY and CDR2 SYGVKD. This CDR3 has 18 residues. CDR3 protein: CATKREVSSGYTTDTQYF. The CDR3 nucleotides are TGTGCCACCAAGAGGGAGGTCTCTAGCGGATACACGACAGATACGCAGTATTTT.

The rearrangement uses TRBV3-1 (or the pseudogene TRBV3-2) and TRBJ1-2; TRBD1 agrees at 8 bases. CDR1 and CDR2 (germline): LGHDT, YNNKEL (reference sequence). After removal of 0 bases from V and 8 bases from J, the junction contained 8 bases not matched to a gene. This CDR3 spans 15 amino acids. Here the CDR3 reads CASSQDLTGDRGYTF. As DNA, the CDR3 is TGTGCCAGCAGCCAAGATCTGACAGGGGATAGGGGCTACACCTTC.

Written as DNA, the CDR3 is TGTGCCAGCAGCTCCCGGGGCAATGAGCAGTTCTTC. Protein sequence: CASSSRGNEQFF. The chain employs TRBV11-3 and TRBJ2-1; D perhaps matches TRBD2 (5 bases). Germline CDR1 and CDR2: SGHNT and YENEEA. The V gene lost 4 bases and the J gene lost 6 bases, with 7 bases spanning the gap. The CDR3 extends over 12 amino acids.

This chain uses TRBV6-2 or TRBV6-3 with TRBJ2-2; 7 nucleotides align to TRBD2. The CDR3 contains 14 residues. The V gene's germline CDR1 is MNHEY and CDR2 SVGEGT. The V and J ends lost 2 bases and 3 bases, in that order; junction bases with no gene match: 0. The CDR3 sequence is CASSYAGDTGELFF. The CDR3 DNA follows: TGTGCCAGCAGTTACGCGGGGGACACCGGGGAGCTGTTTTTT.

The chain uses TRBV5-1 and TRBJ2-1, with 9 bases that match TRBD1. Germline CDR1 is SGHRS and CDR2 is YFSETQ. This CDR3 comprises 16 residues. J lost 5 bases, V lost 4 bases, and 10 bases had no gene match. CDR3 sequence: CASSQSDRGDNNEQFF. CDR3 sequence (DNA): TGCGCCAGCAGCCAATCGGACAGGGGAGACAACAATGAGCAGTTCTTC.

The chain employs TRBV9 and TRBJ2-7; 10 bases align to TRBD2. CDR3 length: 15 amino acids. With V trimmed by 4 bases and J by 2 bases, 6 bases remained unmatched. The V gene's germline CDR1 is SGDLS and CDR2 YYNGEE. This CDR3 reads CASSLSGTSAYEQYF. CDR3 in DNA: TGTGCCAGCAGCTTAAGCGGGACTAGCGCCTACGAGCAGTACTTC.

The chain joins TRBV24-1 to TRBJ2-1; 15 bases line up with TRBD2. V was pared by 3 bases and J by 3 bases, with 8 bases of the junction left unmatched. The germline V gene encodes CDR1 KGHDR and CDR2 SFDVKD. CDR3 length: 19 amino acids. The CDR3 sequence is CATSDTGTSGRNIYNEQFF. The CDR3 DNA reads as TGTGCCACCAGTGATACCGGGACTAGCGGGAGGAACATCTACAATGAGCAGTTCTTC.

The V and J genes are TRBV7-9 and TRBJ2-1; 11 bases map to TRBD2. The length of the CDR3 is 16 residues. Per germline, CDR1 SEHNR and CDR2 FQNEAQ (reference sequence). J was trimmed by 2 bases and V by 6 bases; bases with no gene match: 6. In nucleotides, the CDR3 is TGTGCCAGCAGATCGTTAGCGGGAGGGCCCTACAATGAGCAGTTCTTC. Amino acid sequence: CASRSLAGGPYNEQFF.